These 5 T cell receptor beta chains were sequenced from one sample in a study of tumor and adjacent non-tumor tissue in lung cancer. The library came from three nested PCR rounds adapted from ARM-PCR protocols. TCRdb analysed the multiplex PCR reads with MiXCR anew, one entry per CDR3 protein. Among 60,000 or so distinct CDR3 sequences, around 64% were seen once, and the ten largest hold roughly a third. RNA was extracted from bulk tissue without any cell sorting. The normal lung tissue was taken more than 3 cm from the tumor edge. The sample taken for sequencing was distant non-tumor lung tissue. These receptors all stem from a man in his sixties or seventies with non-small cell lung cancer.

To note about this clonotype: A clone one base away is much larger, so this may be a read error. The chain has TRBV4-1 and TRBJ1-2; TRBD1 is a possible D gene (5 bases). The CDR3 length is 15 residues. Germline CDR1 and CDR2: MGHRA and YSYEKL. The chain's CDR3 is CASSQDHWGSYDYTF. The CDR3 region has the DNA TGCGCCAGCAGCCAGGACCACTGGGGCTCCTATGACTACACCTTC.

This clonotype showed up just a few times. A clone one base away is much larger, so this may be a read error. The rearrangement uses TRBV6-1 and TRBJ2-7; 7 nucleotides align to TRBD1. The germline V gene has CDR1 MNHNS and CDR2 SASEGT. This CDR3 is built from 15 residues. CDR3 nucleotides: TGTGTCAGCAGTCCGGGGACAGACATCACCTACGAGCAGTACTTC. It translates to CVSSPGTDITYEQYF.

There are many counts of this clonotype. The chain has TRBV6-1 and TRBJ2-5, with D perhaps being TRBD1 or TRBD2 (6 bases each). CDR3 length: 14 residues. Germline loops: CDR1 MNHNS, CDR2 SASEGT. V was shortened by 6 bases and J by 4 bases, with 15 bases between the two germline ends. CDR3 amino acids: CASRPEGGGETQYF. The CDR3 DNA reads TGTGCCAGCAGACCTGAGGGGGGTGGAGAGACCCAGTACTTC.

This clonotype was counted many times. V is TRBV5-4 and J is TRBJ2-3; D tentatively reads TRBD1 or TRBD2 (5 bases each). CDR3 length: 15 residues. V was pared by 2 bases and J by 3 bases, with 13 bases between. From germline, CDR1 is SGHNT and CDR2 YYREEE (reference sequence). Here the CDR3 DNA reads TGTGCCAGCAGCTTAAGAGGGGCAGGGACAGATACGCAGTATTTT. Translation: CASSLRGAGTDTQYF.

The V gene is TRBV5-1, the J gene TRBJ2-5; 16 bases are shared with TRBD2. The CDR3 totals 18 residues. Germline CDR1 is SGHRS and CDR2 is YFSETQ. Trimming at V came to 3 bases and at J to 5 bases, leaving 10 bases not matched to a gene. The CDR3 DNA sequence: TGCGCCAGCAGCTCCACCGGGACTAGCGGGGGGGCCGCGGAGACCCAGTACTTC. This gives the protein CASSSTGTSGGAAETQYF. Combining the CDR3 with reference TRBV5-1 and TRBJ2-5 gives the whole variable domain KAGVTQTPRYLIKTRGQQVTLSCSPISGHRSVSWYQQTPGQGLQFLFEYFSETQRNKGNFPGRFSGRQFSNSRSEMNVSTLELGDSALYLCASSSTGTSGGAAETQYFGPGTRLLVL.